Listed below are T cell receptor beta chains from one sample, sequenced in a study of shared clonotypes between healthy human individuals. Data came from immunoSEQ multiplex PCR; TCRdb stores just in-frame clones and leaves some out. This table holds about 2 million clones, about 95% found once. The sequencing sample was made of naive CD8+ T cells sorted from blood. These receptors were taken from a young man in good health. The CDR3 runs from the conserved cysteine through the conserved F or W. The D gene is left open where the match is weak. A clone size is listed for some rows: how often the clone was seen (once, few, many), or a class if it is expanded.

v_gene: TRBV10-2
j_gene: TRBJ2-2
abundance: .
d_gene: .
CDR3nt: TGCGCCAGCAGTCAGGGCCCCGGGGAGCTGTTTTTT
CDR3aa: CASSQGPGELFF

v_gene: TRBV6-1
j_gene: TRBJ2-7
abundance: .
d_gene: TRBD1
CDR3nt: TGTGCCAGCAGTGTTGGGAGACAGGGCGGGTTCTCCTACGAGCAGTACTTC
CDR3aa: CASSVGRQGGFSYEQYF

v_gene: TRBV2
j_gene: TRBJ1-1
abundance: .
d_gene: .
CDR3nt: TGTGCCAGCAATGGGGGACTAGGAACTGAAGCTTTCTTT
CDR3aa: CASNGGLGTEAFF

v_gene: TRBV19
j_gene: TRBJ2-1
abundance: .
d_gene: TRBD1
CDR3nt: TGTGCCAGTAGTTGGTACAGGGGGCCCGACAATGAGCAGTTCTTC
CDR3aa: CASSWYRGPDNEQFF

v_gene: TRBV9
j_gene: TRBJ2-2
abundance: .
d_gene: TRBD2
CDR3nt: TGTGCCAGCAGCGATCCGGGGGGGACCGGGGAGCTGTTTTTT
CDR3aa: CASSDPGGTGELFF

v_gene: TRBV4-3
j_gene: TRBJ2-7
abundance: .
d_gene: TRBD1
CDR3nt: TGCGCCAGCAGCCAAGAACCCGGGACAGGGGTCGAGCAGTACTTC
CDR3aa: CASSQEPGTGVEQYF

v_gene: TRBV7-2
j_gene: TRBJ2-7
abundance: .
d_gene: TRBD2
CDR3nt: TGTGCCAGCAGCCCACGGGCGGGAGTTGACGAGCAGTACTTC
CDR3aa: CASSPRAGVDEQYF

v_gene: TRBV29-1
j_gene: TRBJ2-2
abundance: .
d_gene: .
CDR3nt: TGCAGCGTTGAAGACCCAGGATCGAACACCGGGGAGCTGTTTTTT
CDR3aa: CSVEDPGSNTGELFF

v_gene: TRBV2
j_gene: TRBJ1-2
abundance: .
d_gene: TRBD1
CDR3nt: TGTGCCAGCAGTGAATATCGGACAGGGATTAACTATGGCTACACCTTC
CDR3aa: CASSEYRTGINYGYTF

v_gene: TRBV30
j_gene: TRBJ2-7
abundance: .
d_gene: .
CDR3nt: TGTGCCTGGAGTGTATCTCACGAGCAGTACTTC
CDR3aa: CAWSVSHEQYF

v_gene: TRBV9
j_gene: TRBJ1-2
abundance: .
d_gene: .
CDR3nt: TGTGCCAGCAGCCCATCAGGGCTGCTTCGCCATGGCTACACCTTC
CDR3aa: CASSPSGLLRHGYTF

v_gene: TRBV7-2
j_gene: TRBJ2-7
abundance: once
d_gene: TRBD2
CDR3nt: TGTGCCAGCAGCTCCATAGCGGGACGACTTTCCTACGAGCAGTACTTC
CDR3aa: CASSSIAGRLSYEQYF

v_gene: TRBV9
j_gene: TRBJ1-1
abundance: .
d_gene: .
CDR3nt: TGTGCCAGCAGCGTAGCCGAGGCGGGATCCACTGAAGCTTTCTTT
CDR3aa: CASSVAEAGSTEAFF

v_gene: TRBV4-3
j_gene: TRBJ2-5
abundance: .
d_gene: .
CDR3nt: TGCGCCAGCAGCCAAGAGCTAACAGGCCAAGAGACCCAGTACTTC
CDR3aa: CASSQELTGQETQYF

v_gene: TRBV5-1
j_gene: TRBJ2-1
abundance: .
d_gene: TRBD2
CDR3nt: TGCGCCAGCAGCCTAGGACTAGCGGGGACCCAGCGGGGCTACAATGAGCAGTTCTTC
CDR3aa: CASSLGLAGTQRGYNEQFF

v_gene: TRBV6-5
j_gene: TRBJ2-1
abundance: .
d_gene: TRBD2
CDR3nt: TGTGCCAGCAGTTATAGCGGGGGGGGCTCCTACAATGAGCAGTTCTTC
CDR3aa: CASSYSGGGSYNEQFF

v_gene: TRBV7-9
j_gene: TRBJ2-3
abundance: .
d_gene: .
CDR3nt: TGTGCCAGCAGCTTAGTTGGGGCAGATACGCAGTATTTT
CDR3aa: CASSLVGADTQYF

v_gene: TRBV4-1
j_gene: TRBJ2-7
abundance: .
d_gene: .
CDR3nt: TGCGCCAGCAGCCAAGATCCCAGTGACGGCTACGAGCAGTACTTC
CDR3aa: CASSQDPSDGYEQYF

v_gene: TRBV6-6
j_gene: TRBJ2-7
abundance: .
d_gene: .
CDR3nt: TGTGCCAGCAGTTACTCGAATTGGCCCGAGCAGTACTTC
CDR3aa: CASSYSNWPEQYF

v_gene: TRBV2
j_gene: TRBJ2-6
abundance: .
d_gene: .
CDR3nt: TGTGCCAGCAGTGAAGTCACCTCTGGGGCCAACGTCCTGACTTTC
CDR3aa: CASSEVTSGANVLTF

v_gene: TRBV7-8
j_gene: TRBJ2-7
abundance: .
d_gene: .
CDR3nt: TGTGCCAGCAGCTCTTATGGTGCCTACGAGCAGTACTTC
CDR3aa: CASSSYGAYEQYF

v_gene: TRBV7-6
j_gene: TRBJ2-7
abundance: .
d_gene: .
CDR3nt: TGTGCCAGCAGCTTAGGGGGAGGTCTCTACGAGCAGTACTTC
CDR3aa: CASSLGGGLYEQYF

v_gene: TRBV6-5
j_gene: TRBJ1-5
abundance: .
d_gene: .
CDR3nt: TGTGCCATGTCCGCGACAGGCAATCAGCCCCAGCATTTT
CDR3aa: CAMSATGNQPQHF

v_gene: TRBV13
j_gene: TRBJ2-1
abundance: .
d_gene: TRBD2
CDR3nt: TGTGCCAGCAGCTTACGGCTAGCGGGAGCCTACAATGAGCAGTTCTTC
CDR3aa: CASSLRLAGAYNEQFF

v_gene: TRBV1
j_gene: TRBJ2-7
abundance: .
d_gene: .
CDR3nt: TGCACCAGCAGCCAAGGTCGCCAGGGACTGAGGGAGCAGTACTTC
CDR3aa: CTSSQGRQGLREQYF

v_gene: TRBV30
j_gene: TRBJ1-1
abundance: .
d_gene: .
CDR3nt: TGTGCCTGGAGTGCCCAGGCAGGTGAAGCTTTCTTT
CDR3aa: CAWSAQAGEAFF

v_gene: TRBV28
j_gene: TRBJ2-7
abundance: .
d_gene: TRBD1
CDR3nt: TGTGCCAGCAGTTTGGGGACAGTGAGCTCCTACGAGCAGTACTTC
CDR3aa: CASSLGTVSSYEQYF

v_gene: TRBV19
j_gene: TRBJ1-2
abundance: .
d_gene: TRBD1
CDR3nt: TGTGCCAGTAGAACAGGGGCTGGCTACACCTTC
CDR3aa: CASRTGAGYTF

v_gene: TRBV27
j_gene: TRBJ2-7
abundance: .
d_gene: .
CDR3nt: TGTGCCAGCAGTTTAGAGTCGGGCTTGGGCGAGCAGTACTTC
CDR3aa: CASSLESGLGEQYF

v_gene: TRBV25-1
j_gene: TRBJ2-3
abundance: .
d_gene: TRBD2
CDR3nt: TGTGCCAGCAGTGAACGGGCGGGAGTCAAAGATACGCAGTATTTT
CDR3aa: CASSERAGVKDTQYF

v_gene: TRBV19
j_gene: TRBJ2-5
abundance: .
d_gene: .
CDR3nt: TGTGCCAGTAGTACGGACCAAGAGACCCAGTACTTC
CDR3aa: CASSTDQETQYF

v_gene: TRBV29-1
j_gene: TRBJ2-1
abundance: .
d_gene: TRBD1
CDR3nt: TGCAGCGTGGAGGGACAGGGGGGCAATGAGCAGTTCTTC
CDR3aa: CSVEGQGGNEQFF

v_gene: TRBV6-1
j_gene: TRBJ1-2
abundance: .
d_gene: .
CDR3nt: TGTGCCAGCAGTGATTACCGTAATGGGGGGTATGGCTACACCTTC
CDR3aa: CASSDYRNGGYGYTF

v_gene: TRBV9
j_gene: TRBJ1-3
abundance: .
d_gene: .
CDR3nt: TGTGCCAGCAGCTACTCAGGGGCACCTGGAAACACCATATATTTT
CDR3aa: CASSYSGAPGNTIYF

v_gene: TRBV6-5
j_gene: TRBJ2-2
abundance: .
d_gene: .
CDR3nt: TGTGCCAGCAGTTACCGGGGGACCGGGGAGCTGTTTTTT
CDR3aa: CASSYRGTGELFF

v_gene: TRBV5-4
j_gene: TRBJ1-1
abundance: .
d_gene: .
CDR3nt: TGTGCCAGCAGCTTCGGGACGAACACTGAAGCTTTCTTT
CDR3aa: CASSFGTNTEAFF

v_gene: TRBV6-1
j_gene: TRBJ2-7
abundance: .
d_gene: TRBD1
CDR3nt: TGTGCCAGCAGTCCAGGTCCGGGACAGGATTACGAGCAGTACTTC
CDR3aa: CASSPGPGQDYEQYF

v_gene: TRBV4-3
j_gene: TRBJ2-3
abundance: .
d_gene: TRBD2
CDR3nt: TGCGCCAGCAGCCAAGAACTAGCGCGAGATACGCAGTATTTT
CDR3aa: CASSQELARDTQYF

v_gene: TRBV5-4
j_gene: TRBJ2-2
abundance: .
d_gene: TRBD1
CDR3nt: TGTGCCAGCAGCCGAACAGGGGGCGCCGGGGAGCTGTTTTTT
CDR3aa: CASSRTGGAGELFF